This T cell receptor (beta chain) was identified during a study of molecular identifiers for immune sequencing clone quantification. Naive CD8 T cell sorting was performed on the CD8+CD4-CCR7+CD45RA+ phenotype. A single record per CDR3 protein comes from TCRdb applying MiXCR to the PCR reads. The repertoire includes roughly 630,000 distinct CDR3 sequences, 25% of them detected once, and 0.6% to 0.9% sits in the top ten. The CDR3 loop spans 18 amino acids. Trimming took 6 bases from V and 5 from J, leaving 26 bases between them. Per the germline V gene, CDR1 is SGHTA and CDR2 is FQGNSA. The sequence was collected from a human donor in good health. Some libraries in this study had Jurkat cell RNA spiked in. V is TRBV7-2 and J is TRBJ2-1; the D gene is possibly TRBD2 (5 bases). Sequencing was carried out using naive CD8+ T cells from blood, with Jurkat cell RNA spiked in. Subset of the sample: FACS-sorted CD8+CD4-CCR7+CD45RA+ naive T cells. CDR3 region: CASRSDLVVARTDNEQFF. Here the CDR3 DNA reads TGTGCCAGCAGGTCAGATCTCGTAGTAGCGCGAACCGACAATGAGCAGTTCTTC.